Below, 15 T cell receptor beta chains from the same sample are listed, as sequenced in a study of T cell changes during pregnancy in multiple sclerosis. Measured with immunoSEQ multiplex PCR; TCRdb has only the in-frame clones, and not every one. Of around 42,000 clones listed, approximately 89% are singletons. This specimen was peripheral blood, taken in the first trimester of pregnancy. The receptors derive from a female donor in good health, enrolled as a control in a pregnancy study.

V gene TRBV4-2 combines with J gene TRBJ1-2; 7 bases agree with TRBD1. CDR1 and CDR2 from the germline V gene are LGHNA and YNFKEQ. V was clipped by 0 bases and J by 4 bases; unmatched bases: 8. The CDR3 has 16 amino acids. The CDR3 region is CASSQDRTGPFYGYTF. The CDR3 DNA reads as TGTGCCAGCAGCCAAGATAGGACAGGACCCTTCTATGGCTACACCTTC.

The CDR3 here is CASSLVAGGRNEQFF. The CDR3 region has the DNA TGCGCCAGCAGCCTTGTGGCGGGGGGACGCAATGAGCAGTTCTTC. J is TRBJ2-1 and V is TRBV5-1; 8 positions agree with TRBD2. With 4 bases clipped from V and 6 bases from J, the junction kept 9 bases outside the gene matches. Germline V gene sequence: CDR1 SGHRS, CDR2 YFSETQ. The length of the CDR3 is 15 residues.

This chain joins TRBV4-2 and TRBJ2-7; TRBD2 agrees at 16 bases. The CDR3 loop spans 18 amino acids. The germline V gene has CDR1 LGHNA and CDR2 YNFKEQ. Losses at the gene ends were 4 bases for V and 2 bases for J; bases not matched to a gene: 8. CDR3 bases: TGTGCCAGCAGCCCGGGACTAGCGGGGGGGAACCATCCCTACGAGCAGTACTTC. It translates to CASSPGLAGGNHPYEQYF.

The chain joins TRBV7-6 to TRBJ2-7, with 7 bases matching TRBD1. Trimming removed 1 base from V and 4 bases from J; junction bases left unmatched: 1. Per the germline V gene, CDR1 is SGHVS and CDR2 is FNYEAQ. The CDR3 length is 13 residues. CDR3 DNA sequence: TGTGCCAGCAGCTTAGGGACAGGATACGAGCAGTACTTC. Amino acid sequence: CASSLGTGYEQYF.

CDR3 nucleotide sequence: TGCGCCAGCAGCCCATCCGGTGCGGAGGCCCAGTACTTC. Translated: CASSPSGAEAQYF. The gene calls are TRBV4-3 and TRBJ2-5, with a possible D match to TRBD2 (5 bases). CDR3 size: 13 residues. V lost 4 bases and J lost 9, with 15 bases in between. Germline V lookup: CDR1 LGHNA, CDR2 YSLEER.

This chain uses TRBV29-1 with TRBJ2-7; the match to TRBD2 covers 8 bases. Trimming cost V 1 base and J 5 bases; bases outside gene matches: 7. Germline CDR1 is SQVTM and CDR2 is ANQGSEA. The CDR3 has 14 residues. CDR3 bases: TGCAGCGTTGAAGGTCGGGGGGGCTCGGACGAGCAGTACTTC. It translates to CSVEGRGGSDEQYF.

The chain links TRBV6-1 to TRBJ2-7, with 11 nucleotides matching TRBD1. With V trimmed by 10 bases and J by 2 bases, 4 bases remained unmatched. Germline CDR1 reads MNHNS; CDR2 reads SASEGT. The CDR3 sequence is 13 residues long. The CDR3, as DNA: TGTGCCACCAGGGGACAGGGGGCCTACGAGCAGTACTTC. It yields the protein CATRGQGAYEQYF.

The chain has TRBV9 and TRBJ2-3; 15 bases map to TRBD2. Germline V gene lookup returns CDR1 SGDLS and CDR2 YYNGEE. There are 19 residues in the CDR3. V shed 3 bases, J shed 4 bases, and the junction held 12 bases outside the gene matches. This chain's CDR3 is CASSATGTSGGPLSDTQYF. CDR3 in DNA: TGTGCCAGCAGCGCTACCGGGACTAGCGGGGGGCCCCTTTCAGATACGCAGTATTTT.

This clone appeared a few times. The chain joins TRBV7-2 to TRBJ1-5; D remains unclear. The germline V gene encodes CDR1 SGHTA and CDR2 FQGNSA. The CDR3 loop spans 13 amino acids. The ends were cut back, 5 bases at V and 4 bases at J, with 9 bases in the middle. This CDR3 is CASSPDWNQPQHF. The CDR3 DNA is TGTGCCAGCAGCCCAGACTGGAATCAGCCCCAGCATTTT.

This chain connects TRBV29-1 to TRBJ1-3; 7 nucleotides align to TRBD1. The CDR3 extends over 13 amino acids. The V and J ends lost 7 bases and 2 bases, in that order; junction bases with no gene match: 5. Germline CDR1 and CDR2: SQVTM and ANQGSEA. CDR3 amino acids: CSALGTAGNTIYF. The CDR3 DNA is TGCAGCGCCCTCGGGACAGCTGGAAACACCATATATTTT. Supplemented by reference TRBV29-1 and TRBJ1-3, the full variable domain reads SAVISQKPSRDICQRGTSLTIQCQVDSQVTMMFWYRQQPGQSLTLIATANQGSEATYESGFVIDKFPISRPNLTFSTLTVSNMSPEDSSIYLCSALGTAGNTIYFGEGSWLTVV.

The rearrangement links TRBV4-3 to TRBJ1-4; maybe TRBD1 (5 bases). CDR1 and CDR2 (germline): LGHNA, YSLEER. The CDR3 runs 14 residues. V was pared by 4 bases and J by 1 base, with 7 bases between. The CDR3 sequence is CASSLDITNEKLFF. DNA for the CDR3: TGCGCCAGCAGCCTGGACATAACTAATGAAAAACTGTTTTTT.

This clone rates as medium-sized. The rearrangement uses TRBV6-4 and TRBJ2-2; no reliable D call. Germline CDR1 MRHNA, CDR2 SNTAGT. V lost 2 bases to trimming and J lost 7 bases, with 14 bases between them. This CDR3 region has 15 residues. In DNA, the CDR3 is TGTGCCAGCAGTGACAAGCCGATAGAGAGCGGGGAGCTGTTTTTT. This translates into CASSDKPIESGELFF.

The V call is TRBV27, the J call TRBJ1-3; 7 positions agree with TRBD1. Trimming at V came to 2 bases and at J to 2 bases, leaving 3 bases not matched to a gene. CDR1 is MNHEY and CDR2 is SMNVEV in the germline V gene (reference sequence). The length of the CDR3 is 15 residues. CDR3 protein: CASSLSRGAGNTIYF. CDR3 in DNA: TGTGCCAGCAGTTTAAGCAGGGGGGCTGGAAACACCATATATTTT.

This rearrangement joins TRBV7-7 to TRBJ2-7; 8 nucleotides align to TRBD2. This CDR3 is built from 14 residues. V dropped 5 bases and J dropped 2; count of bases not matched to a gene: 5. Per germline, CDR1 SSHAT and CDR2 FNYEAQ (reference sequence). The CDR3 DNA reads TGTGCCAGCAGCCCGGGGGGGCGACCCTACGAGCAGTACTTC. Protein sequence: CASSPGGRPYEQYF.

This clone was seen a single time. V is TRBV6-5 and J is TRBJ1-5; the match to TRBD1 covers 7 bases. The CDR3 has 15 residues. V dropped 8 bases and J dropped 0; count of bases not matched to a gene: 7. Germline V gene sequence: CDR1 MNHEY, CDR2 SVGAGI. The CDR3 region has the DNA TGTGCCAGCCGGGAGACAGGGAATAGCAATCAGCCCCAGCATTTT. Protein: CASRETGNSNQPQHF.